A selection of T cell receptor beta chains follows, all from one sample in a study of blood T cell repertoires in COVID-19. Generated by immunoSEQ multiplex PCR, the TCRdb table keeps only in-frame clones and is missing some. Among roughly 280,000 clones listed, around nine tenths were seen once. Sample: peripheral blood. Receptor source: a woman in her 30s with COVID-19, enrolled during active disease. CDR3s leave out the opening cysteine and the closing phenylalanine or tryptophan. D genes are given only for firm matches. Size values are once, few and many counts, or a class for expanded clones, and some rows have none.

abundance: NA; d_gene: NA; v_gene: TRBV10-1; len: 10; j_gene: TRBJ1-5; CDR3aa: ASSDGQQPQH
abundance: NA; d_gene: TRBD2; v_gene: TRBV28; len: 12; j_gene: TRBJ2-1; CDR3aa: ASSLAAGAGEQF
abundance: NA; d_gene: NA; v_gene: TRBV21-1; len: 16; j_gene: TRBJ2-2; CDR3aa: ARYRGSHQPPNTGELF
abundance: NA; d_gene: NA; v_gene: TRBV24-1; len: 10; j_gene: TRBJ2-3; CDR3aa: ATSDYPGTQY
abundance: many; d_gene: NA; v_gene: TRBV6-5; len: 12; j_gene: TRBJ2-1; CDR3aa: ASSYSEGYNEQF
abundance: NA; d_gene: TRBD1; v_gene: TRBV7-9; len: 17; j_gene: TRBJ2-2; CDR3aa: ASSFPGGYSKKDTGELF
abundance: once; d_gene: TRBD2; v_gene: TRBV7-2; len: 14; j_gene: TRBJ2-2; CDR3aa: AIPLQTSRRTGELF
abundance: NA; d_gene: NA; v_gene: TRBV9; len: 14; j_gene: TRBJ2-2; CDR3aa: ASSLGAGNVPGELF
abundance: NA; d_gene: TRBD1; v_gene: TRBV19; len: 11; j_gene: TRBJ2-7; CDR3aa: ASSKGQNYEQY
abundance: NA; d_gene: TRBD2; v_gene: TRBV2; len: 15; j_gene: TRBJ2-2; CDR3aa: ASSWGPSGRPTGELF
abundance: NA; d_gene: NA; v_gene: TRBV20-1; len: 9; j_gene: TRBJ2-3; CDR3aa: SASSTDTQY
abundance: NA; d_gene: TRBD1; v_gene: TRBV24-1; len: 11; j_gene: TRBJ1-1; CDR3aa: ATSETGDTEAF
abundance: NA; d_gene: NA; v_gene: TRBV5-1; len: 15; j_gene: TRBJ2-1; CDR3aa: ASSLSSVSLSYNEQF
abundance: NA; d_gene: TRBD2; v_gene: TRBV10-2; len: 15; j_gene: TRBJ2-2; CDR3aa: ASIPQGLAANTGELF
abundance: NA; d_gene: TRBD1; v_gene: TRBV3-1/TRBV3-2; len: 14; j_gene: TRBJ1-1; CDR3aa: ASSQVNRGRNTEAF
abundance: NA; d_gene: NA; v_gene: TRBV10-1; len: 10; j_gene: TRBJ2-7; CDR3aa: ASSVNINEQY
abundance: few; d_gene: TRBD1; v_gene: TRBV11-3; len: 12; j_gene: TRBJ1-1; CDR3aa: ASSLTGGVTEAF